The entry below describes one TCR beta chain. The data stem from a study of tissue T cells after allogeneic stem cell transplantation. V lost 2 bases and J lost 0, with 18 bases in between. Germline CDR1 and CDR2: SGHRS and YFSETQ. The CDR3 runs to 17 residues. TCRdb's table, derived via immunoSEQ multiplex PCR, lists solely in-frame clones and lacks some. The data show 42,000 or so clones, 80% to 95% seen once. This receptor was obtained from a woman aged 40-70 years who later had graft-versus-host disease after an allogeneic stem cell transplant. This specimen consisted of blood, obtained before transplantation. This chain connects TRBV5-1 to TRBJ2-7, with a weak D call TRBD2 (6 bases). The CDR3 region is CASSFNPRDFSSYEQYF. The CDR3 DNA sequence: TGCGCCAGCAGCTTCAATCCTCGGGACTTTAGCTCCTACGAGCAGTACTTC.